Listed here are 2 T cell receptor beta chains from one sample, sequenced in a study of T-cell reconstitution after alpha-beta-depleted transplantation in children. Researchers prepared the TCRbeta library using unique molecular identifiers, the study reports. Each CDR3 protein gets one entry after TCRdb re-called the PCR reads with MiXCR. Of over 70,000 distinct CDR3 sequences in the sample, more than 10% were seen once. Sequencing was performed on PBMCs from the stem cell graft donor, taken from the stem cell graft. The receptors come from a human donor who donated a stem cell graft to a child with inherited bone marrow failure.

The V gene is TRBV2, the J gene TRBJ1-1, with 7 bases fitting TRBD1. Trimming took 6 bases from V and 3 from J; bases not matched to a gene: 7. This CDR3 comprises 14 residues. Per the germline V gene, CDR1 is SNHLY and CDR2 is FYNNEI. This CDR3 is CASSRDSRYTEAFF. CDR3 DNA sequence: TGTGCCAGCAGCCGGGACAGTCGGTACACTGAAGCTTTCTTT.

This clonotype was seen more than once but under ten times. Here the CDR3 reads CASTPLAGDTGELFF. For the CDR3, the DNA is TGTGCCAGTACCCCACTAGCGGGGGACACCGGGGAGCTGTTTTTT. This chain connects TRBV19 to TRBJ2-2, with 11 bases matching TRBD2. CDR1 and CDR2 (germline): LNHDA, SQIVND (reference sequence). With 7 bases clipped from V and 3 bases from J, the junction kept 4 bases outside the gene matches. CDR3 size: 15 residues.